Listed below are T cell receptor beta chains from one sample, sequenced in a study of shared clonotypes between healthy human individuals. Produced via immunoSEQ multiplex PCR; TCRdb's table is partial and in-frame only. The table lists hundreds of thousands of clones, about 95% of them singletons, with 0.1% to 0.11% in the top ten. Sequenced material: naive CD8+ T cells sorted from blood. Source of these receptors: a woman between 25 and 40 years old in good health. The CDR3 runs from the conserved cysteine through the conserved F or W. Each record gives: D gene, V gene, J gene, clone size, CDR3 protein, CDR3 DNA. A D gene is named only where the DNA matches it firmly. Size is stated for part of the rows, as once, few or many counts, or as a class when the clone is expanded.

D: .; V: TRBV5-6; J: TRBJ2-7; size: .; CDR3: CASRRSDLEQYF; DNA: TGTGCCAGCCGGCGGTCGGACCTGGAGCAGTACTTC
D: .; V: TRBV1; J: TRBJ1-5; size: .; CDR3: CTSSPGGDRQPQHF; DNA: TGCACCAGCAGCCCCGGCGGGGACCGTCAGCCCCAGCATTTT
D: TRBD2; V: TRBV13; J: TRBJ2-3; size: .; CDR3: CASSLGRSGNQYF; DNA: TGTGCCAGCAGCTTAGGCCGGAGCGGGAATCAGTATTTT
D: TRBD1; V: TRBV6-1; J: TRBJ2-7; size: .; CDR3: CASSAGTETYEQYF; DNA: TGTGCCAGCAGTGCCGGGACAGAGACCTACGAGCAGTACTTC
D: TRBD2; V: TRBV30; J: TRBJ2-3; size: .; CDR3: CAWNRGLAGSTDTQYF; DNA: TGTGCCTGGAACCGGGGGCTAGCGGGGAGCACAGATACGCAGTATTTT
D: TRBD2; V: TRBV5-4; J: TRBJ2-7; size: .; CDR3: CASSLAGGPTYEQYF; DNA: TGTGCCAGCAGCCTAGCGGGAGGGCCGACCTACGAGCAGTACTTC
D: TRBD1; V: TRBV19; J: TRBJ2-7; size: .; CDR3: CASSIDGTGGSYEQYF; DNA: TGTGCCAGTAGTATAGATGGAACAGGGGGCTCCTACGAGCAGTACTTC
D: .; V: TRBV7-9; J: TRBJ1-6; size: .; CDR3: CASSLVRGGNSPLHF; DNA: TGTGCCAGCAGCTTAGTCAGGGGCGGTAATTCACCCCTCCACTTT
D: .; V: TRBV28; J: TRBJ1-1; size: .; CDR3: CASSFWGENTEAFF; DNA: TGTGCCAGCAGTTTTTGGGGCGAGAACACTGAAGCTTTCTTT
D: .; V: TRBV7-9; J: TRBJ2-7; size: .; CDR3: CASSTGFHEQYF; DNA: TGTGCCAGCAGCACAGGGTTCCACGAGCAGTACTTC
D: .; V: TRBV5-6; J: TRBJ1-1; size: once; CDR3: CASSPGQTRHLEAFF; DNA: TGTGCCAGCAGCCCTGGACAGACCCGCCACCTTGAAGCTTTCTTT
D: .; V: TRBV5-6; J: TRBJ2-5; size: .; CDR3: CASSPLYEMGGETQYF; DNA: TGTGCCAGCAGCCCTCTTTATGAGATGGGGGGCGAGACCCAGTACTTC
D: .; V: TRBV28; J: TRBJ2-2; size: once; CDR3: CASSYGTGELFF; DNA: TGTGCCAGCAGTTACGGGACCGGGGAGCTGTTTTTT
D: TRBD1; V: TRBV6-1; J: TRBJ1-3; size: .; CDR3: CASSRQGSGNTIYF; DNA: TGTGCCAGCAGTCGACAGGGGTCTGGAAACACCATATATTTT
D: .; V: TRBV7-6; J: TRBJ1-4; size: .; CDR3: CASSLAGGQTNEKLFF; DNA: TGTGCCAGCAGCTTAGCGGGAGGACAGACTAATGAAAAACTGTTTTTT
D: TRBD2; V: TRBV19; J: TRBJ2-1; size: .; CDR3: CASSNLAGGYNEQFF; DNA: TGTGCCAGTAGTAACCTAGCGGGAGGATACAATGAGCAGTTCTTC
D: TRBD1; V: TRBV28; J: TRBJ1-2; size: .; CDR3: CASSPTGAALLNYGYTF; DNA: TGTGCCAGCAGCCCAACAGGGGCAGCCCTCCTTAACTATGGCTACACCTTC
D: TRBD2; V: TRBV2; J: TRBJ2-2; size: .; CDR3: CASSEVGEAGDPGELFF; DNA: TGTGCCAGCAGTGAAGTGGGAGAAGCGGGAGACCCCGGGGAGCTGTTTTTT
D: .; V: TRBV27; J: TRBJ1-4; size: .; CDR3: CASRGDIATNEKLFF; DNA: TGTGCCAGCAGAGGGGACATAGCAACTAATGAAAAACTGTTTTTT
D: TRBD2; V: TRBV16; J: TRBJ2-3; size: .; CDR3: CASSQSAGGMKDTQYF; DNA: TGTGCCAGCAGCCAAAGTGCGGGAGGGATGAAGGATACGCAGTATTTT
D: TRBD2; V: TRBV4-1; J: TRBJ2-2; size: .; CDR3: CASSHPAGGNTGELFF; DNA: TGCGCCAGCAGCCATCCTGCGGGGGGAAACACCGGGGAGCTGTTTTTT
D: .; V: TRBV27; J: TRBJ1-2; size: .; CDR3: CASSLSRRQIYGYTF; DNA: TGTGCCAGCAGTTTATCGAGGCGACAGATCTATGGCTACACCTTC
D: TRBD2; V: TRBV10-2; J: TRBJ2-1; size: .; CDR3: CASSDRLAGGYEQFF; DNA: TGCGCCAGCAGTGATAGGCTAGCGGGAGGCTATGAGCAGTTCTTC
D: .; V: TRBV28; J: TRBJ1-2; size: .; CDR3: CASSPTGRPNYGYTF; DNA: TGTGCCAGCAGTCCAACGGGGCGACCTAACTATGGCTACACCTTC
D: TRBD2; V: TRBV27; J: TRBJ2-2; size: .; CDR3: CASSLWTSGRARAGELFF; DNA: TGTGCCAGCAGTTTATGGACTAGCGGGAGGGCCCGAGCCGGGGAGCTGTTTTTT
D: .; V: TRBV20-1; J: TRBJ2-3; size: .; CDR3: CSARADTQYF; DNA: TGCAGTGCTAGAGCAGATACGCAGTATTTT
D: .; V: TRBV28; J: TRBJ1-5; size: few; CDR3: CAISYSNQPQHF; DNA: TGTGCCATCTCGTATAGCAATCAGCCCCAGCATTTT
D: .; V: TRBV7-8; J: TRBJ2-1; size: once; CDR3: CASSLSSDTSYNEQFF; DNA: TGTGCCAGCAGCTTGTCATCCGACACTTCCTACAATGAGCAGTTCTTC
D: .; V: TRBV28; J: TRBJ2-4; size: .; CDR3: CASSYVGGTKNIQYF; DNA: TGTGCCAGCAGTTATGTAGGGGGGACCAAAAACATTCAGTACTTC
D: .; V: TRBV6-6; J: TRBJ2-3; size: .; CDR3: CASNPLEGVGPDTQYF; DNA: TGTGCCAGCAATCCCCTAGAAGGAGTGGGCCCAGATACGCAGTATTTT
D: TRBD2; V: TRBV4-1; J: TRBJ2-5; size: .; CDR3: CASSLIPGGRETQYF; DNA: TGCGCCAGCAGCCTTATACCGGGGGGTCGGGAGACCCAGTACTTC
D: TRBD2; V: TRBV19; J: TRBJ2-1; size: once; CDR3: CASSIVPSGWSSYNEQFF; DNA: TGTGCCAGTAGTATAGTTCCTAGCGGGTGGAGCTCCTACAATGAGCAGTTCTTC
D: TRBD2; V: TRBV27; J: TRBJ2-1; size: .; CDR3: CASSSTSGRSEQFF; DNA: TGTGCCAGCAGTTCAACTAGCGGGAGGTCTGAGCAGTTCTTC
D: TRBD2; V: TRBV30; J: TRBJ2-3; size: .; CDR3: CAWSVPKTTSGSVDTQYF; DNA: TGTGCCTGGAGTGTACCTAAGACGACTAGCGGGAGTGTGGATACGCAGTATTTT
D: .; V: TRBV6-5; J: TRBJ1-1; size: .; CDR3: CASAVGVNTEAFF; DNA: TGTGCCAGCGCTGTGGGGGTTAACACTGAAGCTTTCTTT
D: .; V: TRBV29-1; J: TRBJ1-6; size: .; CDR3: CSGLKQGRVYSPLHF; DNA: TGCAGCGGATTAAAACAGGGTCGGGTTTATTCACCCCTCCACTTT
D: TRBD2; V: TRBV7-9; J: TRBJ2-1; size: .; CDR3: CATESGSYEQFF; DNA: TGTGCCACGGAAAGCGGGAGCTATGAGCAGTTCTTC
D: .; V: TRBV28; J: TRBJ2-7; size: .; CDR3: CASSPHGYEQYF; DNA: TGTGCCAGCAGTCCCCACGGGTACGAGCAGTACTTC
D: TRBD2; V: TRBV29-1; J: TRBJ2-1; size: once; CDR3: CSARLAGENEQFF; DNA: TGCAGCGCTCGACTAGCGGGAGAGAATGAGCAGTTCTTC
D: TRBD1; V: TRBV6-6; J: TRBJ1-4; size: .; CDR3: CASSYPTGTGDEKLFF; DNA: TGTGCCAGCAGTTACCCAACCGGGACAGGGGATGAAAAACTGTTTTTT
D: .; V: TRBV15; J: TRBJ1-4; size: .; CDR3: CATSFVRAGNEKLFF; DNA: TGTGCCACCAGTTTTGTTAGGGCTGGTAATGAAAAACTGTTTTTT
D: .; V: TRBV11-2; J: TRBJ1-3; size: .; CDR3: CASSLIPSGNTIYF; DNA: TGTGCCAGCAGCTTAATCCCCTCTGGAAACACCATATATTTT
D: TRBD2; V: TRBV29-1; J: TRBJ2-5; size: .; CDR3: CSVLLAGHQETQYF; DNA: TGCAGCGTTTTGTTAGCGGGTCACCAAGAGACCCAGTACTTC
D: TRBD2; V: TRBV27; J: TRBJ2-5; size: .; CDR3: CASSLGAAGGRETQYF; DNA: TGTGCCAGCAGTTTAGGGGCTGCGGGAGGGCGAGAGACCCAGTACTTC
D: .; V: TRBV6-6; J: TRBJ1-1; size: .; CDR3: CASSYAGETEAFF; DNA: TGTGCCAGCAGTTACGCCGGGGAAACTGAAGCTTTCTTT
D: .; V: TRBV6-5; J: TRBJ1-2; size: .; CDR3: CATHRADTYGYTF; DNA: TGTGCCACCCACAGGGCAGACACCTATGGCTACACCTTC